Below are 13 T cell receptor beta chains sequenced from a single sample in a study of blood T cell repertoires in COVID-19. Only in-frame clones appear in the TCRdb table, and some are missing; sequencing was by immunoSEQ multiplex PCR. There are about 170,000 clones in the sample; about 86% occur only once, and roughly 7% lies in the top ten. The sequencing input was peripheral blood. The receptors derive from a man aged 50 to 59 with active or convalescent COVID-19.

J is TRBJ2-1 and V is TRBV28; D gene ambiguous. The CDR3 is 12 amino acids. Germline V gene data show CDR1 as MDHEN and CDR2 as SYDVKM. The V end was cut by 9 bases, the J end by 6 bases, with 12 bases between. CDR3 in DNA: TGTGCCAGTACGAGCCTACCCAATGAGCAGTTCTTC. It is translated as CASTSLPNEQFF.

This chain connects TRBV4-3 to TRBJ1-3; D is unresolved. Trimming cost V 0 bases and J 0 bases, with 6 bases left between them. The germline V gene encodes CDR1 LGHNA and CDR2 YSLEER. The CDR3 runs 15 residues. The CDR3 nucleotides are TGCGCCAGCAGCCAAGATCTTAGCTCTGGAAACACCATATATTTT. It encodes CASSQDLSSGNTIYF.

The rearrangement uses TRBV4-1 and TRBJ1-1, with D maybe TRBD1 (6 bases). The CDR3 is made up of 18 amino acids. Per germline, CDR1 MGHRA and CDR2 YSYEKL. Trimming removed 1 base from V and 0 bases from J, with 18 bases in between. Written as DNA, the CDR3 is TGCGCCAGCAGCCAAGCAGGGGTGGGGATAGACATGAACACTGAAGCTTTCTTT. Its protein is CASSQAGVGIDMNTEAFF.

This chain links TRBV5-8 with TRBJ2-7; TRBD2 agrees at 13 bases. The J segment lost 3 bases and the V segment lost 0 bases, leaving 6 bases of the junction unmatched. Germline V gene data show CDR1 as SGHTS and CDR2 as YDEGEE. This CDR3 region has 17 residues. CDR3 sequence: CASSLVRGLAGDYEQYF. As DNA, the CDR3 is TGTGCCAGCAGCTTGGTGAGAGGACTAGCGGGAGACTACGAGCAGTACTTC.

The chain is built from TRBV6-5 and TRBJ1-6; TRBD1 matches at 9 bases. Germline-derived CDR1 and CDR2 are MNHEY and SVGAGI. CDR3 size: 14 residues. Losses at the gene ends were 2 bases for V and 7 bases for J; bases not matched to a gene: 0. The CDR3 spells CASSYDRGNSPLHF. Written as DNA, the CDR3 is TGTGCCAGCAGTTACGACAGGGGGAATTCACCCCTCCACTTT.

This chain joins TRBV12-3 or TRBV12-4 and TRBJ1-1, with 8 bases matching TRBD1. With V trimmed by 5 bases and J by 5 bases, 4 bases remained unmatched. The CDR3 has 13 amino acids. The CDR3 bases are TGTGCCAGCAGTGCAGGGGGCGGAACTGAAGCTTTCTTT. It translates to CASSAGGGTEAFF.

The chain employs TRBV6-6 and TRBJ1-1, with D uncertain. Per germline, CDR1 MNHNY and CDR2 SVGAGI (reference sequence). The ends were cut back, 2 bases at V and 3 bases at J, with 4 bases in the middle. This CDR3 spans 12 amino acids. CDR3 sequence reads: CASSYADTEAFF. The CDR3 DNA sequence: TGTGCCAGCAGTTACGCGGACACTGAAGCTTTCTTT.

The chain employs TRBV2 and TRBJ2-4; 8 nucleotides agree with TRBD2. The CDR3 has 13 residues. Germline-derived CDR1 and CDR2 are SNHLY and FYNNEI. With 7 bases clipped from V and 3 bases from J, the junction kept 2 bases outside the gene matches. CDR3 sequence reads: CASMREVKNIQYF. In nucleotides, the CDR3 is TGTGCCAGCATGCGGGAGGTCAAAAACATTCAGTACTTC.

The chain has TRBV6-5 and TRBJ2-3; 12 bases map to TRBD2. The trim removed 5 bases at V and 4 bases at J, leaving 4 bases unmatched. Germline V lookup: CDR1 MNHEY, CDR2 SVGAGI. There are 15 residues in the CDR3. CDR3 coding DNA: TGTGCCAGCAGTCCTAGCGGGGGGGCCGCAGATACGCAGTATTTT. Translated: CASSPSGGAADTQYF.

The rearrangement uses TRBV6-2 or TRBV6-3 and TRBJ1-2; D is unclear. Germline V gene sequence: CDR1 MNHEY, CDR2 SVGEGT. CDR3 length: 15 amino acids. V was cut by 6 bases and J by 8 bases, with 22 bases left in between. The CDR3 DNA sequence: TGTGCCAGCAGCACCGCGGAAGGCCCACTAAGGGGCTACACCTTC. It is translated as CASSTAEGPLRGYTF.

The chain combines TRBV11-3 with TRBJ2-7, with TRBD2 matching over 12 bases. The CDR3 length is 16 residues. V lost 8 bases and J lost 6; bases outside the gene matches: 14. Germline CDR1 reads SGHNT; CDR2 reads YENEEA. The CDR3 region is CASLSHRLAGDSEQYF. The DNA of the CDR3 is TGTGCCAGCCTCTCCCACCGACTAGCGGGAGATAGCGAGCAGTACTTC.

The chain joins TRBV29-1 to TRBJ2-5, with 8 bases that match TRBD2. Germline CDR1 is SQVTM and CDR2 is ANQGSEA. The CDR3 totals 13 residues. The V gene end was trimmed by 2 bases and the J gene end by 5 bases; junction bases not matched to a gene: 4. The CDR3 protein is CSVEFPSGETQYF. In DNA form, the CDR3 reads TGCAGCGTTGAATTTCCTAGCGGGGAGACCCAGTACTTC. Full variable domain (rest looked up from reference TRBV29-1 and TRBJ2-5): SAVISQKPSRDICQRGTSLTIQCQVDSQVTMMFWYRQQPGQSLTLIATANQGSEATYESGFVIDKFPISRPNLTFSTLTVSNMSPEDSSIYLCSVEFPSGETQYFGPGTRLLVL.

For the CDR3, the DNA is TGCGCCAGCAGCCCAGGACTACGCCACTCCTACAATGAGCAGTTCTTC. Protein: CASSPGLRHSYNEQFF. The chain combines TRBV5-1 with TRBJ2-1, with D possibly TRBD2 on 6 matching bases. Germline V gene data show CDR1 as SGHRS and CDR2 as YFSETQ. Trimming took 4 bases from V and 0 from J, leaving 14 bases between them. This CDR3 spans 16 amino acids.